The clone carrying this T cell receptor (beta chain) has just a few counts. The CDR3 sequence is 13 residues long. CDR1 and CDR2 (germline): SGHTA, FQGNSA. V was pared by 1 base and J by 10 bases, with 11 bases between. The data originate from a study of response to subunit inactivated influenza vaccine. TCRdb ran MiXCR on the RT-PCR reads and lists one entry per CDR3 protein. The sample yields about 570,000 distinct CDR3 sequences, approximately 10% seen once. These sequences were also reported in another study, on T cells expressing NK-cell markers. That study adds: It was by 5'RACE template switching with UMIs that TCR beta cDNA was made.

Specimen: PBMCs from blood, collected on the day of vaccination. This chain uses TRBV7-2 with TRBJ2-1; D may be TRBD2 (6 bases). The TCR sequence derives from a man aged 50-60 years who received an inactivated influenza vaccine. Here the CDR3 reads CASSLVPSDEQFF. The CDR3, as DNA: TGTGCCAGCAGCTTAGTGCCTAGCGACGAGCAGTTCTTC.